This T cell receptor (beta chain) was sequenced during a study of CD8+ T cells in alopecia areata. Specified treatment: oral pan-JAK inhibitor, 5-10 mg twice daily. The CDR3 spans 13 residues. Extraction and reverse transcription of RNA yielded cDNA as the sequencing template. The table came from immunoSEQ multiplex PCR; TCRdb's copy has only in-frame clones and leaves some out. This repertoire shows fewer than 110,000 clones, 84% found once; its top ten account for under 25%. The sequence was obtained from a human donor with alopecia areata. The gene calls are TRBV21-1 and TRBJ2-1. TRBV21-1 counts as a pseudogene. Sequencing was performed on CD8+ T cells sorted from blood, taken at week 24, from a patient treated with tofacitinib. The chain's CDR3 is CASSNGRDNEQFF. CDR3 in DNA: TGTGCCAGCAGCAACGGGCGAGACAATGAGCAGTTCTTC.